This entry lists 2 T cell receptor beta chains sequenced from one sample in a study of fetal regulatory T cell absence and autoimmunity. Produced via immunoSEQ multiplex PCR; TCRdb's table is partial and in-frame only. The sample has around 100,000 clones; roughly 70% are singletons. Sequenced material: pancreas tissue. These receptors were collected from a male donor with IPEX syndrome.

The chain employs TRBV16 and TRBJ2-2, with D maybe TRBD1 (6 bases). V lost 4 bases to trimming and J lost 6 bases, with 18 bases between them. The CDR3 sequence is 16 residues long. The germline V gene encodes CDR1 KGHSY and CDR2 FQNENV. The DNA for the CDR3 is TGTGCCAGCAGCCCGCCCCGGACAGTGGGGCCCGGGGAGCTGTTTTTT. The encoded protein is CASSPPRTVGPGELFF.

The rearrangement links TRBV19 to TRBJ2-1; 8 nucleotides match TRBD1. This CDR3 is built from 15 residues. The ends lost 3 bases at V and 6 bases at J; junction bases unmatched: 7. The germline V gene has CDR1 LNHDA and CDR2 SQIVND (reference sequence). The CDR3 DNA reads TGTGCCAGTAGTATTTGGCAGGGGGCGCCCAATGAGCAGTTCTTC. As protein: CASSIWQGAPNEQFF.